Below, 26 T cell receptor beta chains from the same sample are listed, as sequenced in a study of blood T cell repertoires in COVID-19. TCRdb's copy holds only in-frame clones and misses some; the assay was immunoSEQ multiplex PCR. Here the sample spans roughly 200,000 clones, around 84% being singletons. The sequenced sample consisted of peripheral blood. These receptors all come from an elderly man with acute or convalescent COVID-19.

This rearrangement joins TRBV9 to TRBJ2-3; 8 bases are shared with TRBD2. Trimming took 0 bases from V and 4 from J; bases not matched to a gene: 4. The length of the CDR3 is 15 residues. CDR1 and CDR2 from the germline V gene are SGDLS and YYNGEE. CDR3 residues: CASSVVERGPDTQYF. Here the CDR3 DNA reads TGTGCCAGCAGCGTAGTGGAGCGGGGGCCAGATACGCAGTATTTT. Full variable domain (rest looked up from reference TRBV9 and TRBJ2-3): DSGVTQTPKHLITATGQRVTLRCSPRSGDLSVYWYQQSLDQGLQFLIQYYNGEERAKGNILERFSAQQFPDLHSELNLSSLELGDSALYFCASSVVERGPDTQYFGPGTRLTVL.

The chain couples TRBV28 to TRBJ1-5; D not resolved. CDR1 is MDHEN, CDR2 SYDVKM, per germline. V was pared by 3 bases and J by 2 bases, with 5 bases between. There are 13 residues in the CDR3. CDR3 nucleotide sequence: TGTGCCAGCAGTTTTTTCGGCAATCAGCCCCAGCATTTT. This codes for CASSFFGNQPQHF.

As DNA, the CDR3 is TGTGCCAGCAGGGCAGGGGTCGGCACAGATACGCAGTATTTT. Amino acid sequence: CASRAGVGTDTQYF. This sequence joins TRBV6-5 and TRBJ2-3, with D perhaps TRBD1 (6 bases). The CDR3 has 14 amino acids. The V gene's germline CDR1 is MNHEY and CDR2 SVGAGI. V lost 6 bases and J lost 1, with 11 bases in between.

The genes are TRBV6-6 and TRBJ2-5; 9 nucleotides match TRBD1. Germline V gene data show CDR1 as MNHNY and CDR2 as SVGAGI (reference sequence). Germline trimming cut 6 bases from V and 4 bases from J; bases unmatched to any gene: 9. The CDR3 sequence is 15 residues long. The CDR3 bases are TGTGCCAGCAGAGTGACGGGACAGGGAGGAGAGACCCAGTACTTC. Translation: CASRVTGQGGETQYF.

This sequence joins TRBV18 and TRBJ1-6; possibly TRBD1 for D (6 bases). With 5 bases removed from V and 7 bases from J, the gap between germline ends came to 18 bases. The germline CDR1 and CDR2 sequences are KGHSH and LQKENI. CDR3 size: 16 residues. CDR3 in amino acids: CASSRTESSLNSPLHF. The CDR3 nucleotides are TGTGCCAGCTCAAGGACAGAGTCTTCCTTAAATTCACCCCTCCACTTT.

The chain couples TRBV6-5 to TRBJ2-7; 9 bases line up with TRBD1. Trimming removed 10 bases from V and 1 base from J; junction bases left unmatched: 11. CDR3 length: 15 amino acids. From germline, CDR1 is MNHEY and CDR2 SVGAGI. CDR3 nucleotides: TGTGCCACGCGAAGGGGGGGGACAGGGTCCTACGAGCAGTACGTC. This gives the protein CATRRGGTGSYEQYV.

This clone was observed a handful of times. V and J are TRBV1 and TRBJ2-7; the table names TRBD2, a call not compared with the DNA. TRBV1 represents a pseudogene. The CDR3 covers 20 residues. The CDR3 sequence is CTSSRDVGLAGGSHTYEQYF. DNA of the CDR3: TGCACCAGCAGCCGGGATGTCGGACTAGCGGGAGGGAGTCATACCTACGAGCAGTACTTC.

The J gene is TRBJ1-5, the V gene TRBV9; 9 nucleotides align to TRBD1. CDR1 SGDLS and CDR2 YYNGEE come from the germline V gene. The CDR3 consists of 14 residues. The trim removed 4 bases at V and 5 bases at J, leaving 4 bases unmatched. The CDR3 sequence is CASSWGQGDQPQHF. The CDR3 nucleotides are TGTGCCAGCAGCTGGGGACAGGGAGATCAGCCCCAGCATTTT.

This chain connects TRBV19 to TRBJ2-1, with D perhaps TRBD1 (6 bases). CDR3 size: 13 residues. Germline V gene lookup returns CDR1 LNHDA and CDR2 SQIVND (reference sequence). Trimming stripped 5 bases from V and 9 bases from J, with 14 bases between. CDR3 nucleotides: TGTGCCAGTAGTGCCCAGGGGTCCGGTGAGCAGTTCTTC. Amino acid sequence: CASSAQGSGEQFF.

CDR3 protein: CATQRTGSNQPQHF. The CDR3 DNA sequence: TGTGCCACACAGAGGACAGGTAGCAATCAGCCCCAGCATTTT. The chain couples TRBV19 to TRBJ1-5; TRBD1 matches 7 bases. V shed 10 bases and J 0 bases; nucleotides not matched to a gene: 6. The germline V gene has CDR1 LNHDA and CDR2 SQIVND (reference sequence). The CDR3 contains 14 residues.

The CDR3 bases are TGTGCCATCAGAGCGCTAGCGGGGAGCTCCTACAATGAGCAGTTCTTC. As protein: CAIRALAGSSYNEQFF. This chain links TRBV10-3 with TRBJ2-1, with 9 bases lining up with TRBD2. CDR3 length: 16 residues. Per germline, CDR1 ENHRY and CDR2 SYGVKD. Germline trimming cut 6 bases from V and 0 bases from J; bases unmatched to any gene: 6.

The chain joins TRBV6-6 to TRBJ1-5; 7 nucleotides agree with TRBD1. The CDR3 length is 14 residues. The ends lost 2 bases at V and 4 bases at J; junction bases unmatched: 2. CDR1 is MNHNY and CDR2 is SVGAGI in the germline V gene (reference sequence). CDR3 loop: CASSYGTDNQPQHF. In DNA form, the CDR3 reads TGTGCCAGCAGTTACGGGACAGATAATCAGCCCCAGCATTTT.

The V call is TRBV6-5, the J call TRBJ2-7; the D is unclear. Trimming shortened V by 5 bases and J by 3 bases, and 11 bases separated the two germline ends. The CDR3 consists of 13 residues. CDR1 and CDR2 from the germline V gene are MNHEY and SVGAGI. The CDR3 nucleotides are TGTGCCAGCAGTACGCGGCCTGGCTACGAGCAGTACGTC. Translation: CASSTRPGYEQYV.

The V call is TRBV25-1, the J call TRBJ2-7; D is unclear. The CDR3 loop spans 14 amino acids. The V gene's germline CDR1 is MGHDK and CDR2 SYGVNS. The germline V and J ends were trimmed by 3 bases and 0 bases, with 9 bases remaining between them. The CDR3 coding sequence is TGTGCCAGCAGTGATATTGACACCTCCTACGAGCAGTACTTC. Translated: CASSDIDTSYEQYF.

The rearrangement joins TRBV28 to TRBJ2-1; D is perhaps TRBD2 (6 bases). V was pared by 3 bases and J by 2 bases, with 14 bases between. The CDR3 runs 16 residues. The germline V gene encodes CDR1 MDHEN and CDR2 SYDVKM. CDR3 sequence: CASSFGQGGPYNEQFF. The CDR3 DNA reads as TGTGCCAGCAGTTTTGGGCAGGGAGGACCCTACAATGAGCAGTTCTTC.

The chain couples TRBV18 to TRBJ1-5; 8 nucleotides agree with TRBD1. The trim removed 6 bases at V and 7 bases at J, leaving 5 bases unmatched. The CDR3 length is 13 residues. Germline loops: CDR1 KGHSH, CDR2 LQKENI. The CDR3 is CASSPDREQPQHF. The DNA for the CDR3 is TGTGCCAGCTCCCCGGACAGGGAACAGCCCCAGCATTTT.

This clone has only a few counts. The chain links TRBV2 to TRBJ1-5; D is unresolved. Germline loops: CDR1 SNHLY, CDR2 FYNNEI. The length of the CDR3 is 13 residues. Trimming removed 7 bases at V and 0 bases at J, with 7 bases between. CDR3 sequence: CASTQYSNQPQHF. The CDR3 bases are TGTGCCAGCACCCAGTATAGCAATCAGCCCCAGCATTTT.

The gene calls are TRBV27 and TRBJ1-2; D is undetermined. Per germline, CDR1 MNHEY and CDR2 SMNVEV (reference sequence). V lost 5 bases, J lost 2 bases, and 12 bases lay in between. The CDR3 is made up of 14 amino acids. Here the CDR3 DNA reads TGTGCCAGCAGTAAAAACCAGATGAACTATGGCTACACCTTC. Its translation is CASSKNQMNYGYTF.

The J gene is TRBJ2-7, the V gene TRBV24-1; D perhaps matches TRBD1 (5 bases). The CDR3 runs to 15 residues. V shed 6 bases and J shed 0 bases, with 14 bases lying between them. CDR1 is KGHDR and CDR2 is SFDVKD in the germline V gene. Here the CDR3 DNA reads TGTGCCACCAGTTCCTCCGGCCAGGGCTCCTACGAGCAGTACTTC. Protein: CATSSSGQGSYEQYF.

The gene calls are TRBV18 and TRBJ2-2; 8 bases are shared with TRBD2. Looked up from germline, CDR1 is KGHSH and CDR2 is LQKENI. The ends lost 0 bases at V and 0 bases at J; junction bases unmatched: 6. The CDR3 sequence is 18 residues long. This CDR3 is CASSPPTAGATNTGELFF. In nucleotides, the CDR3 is TGTGCCAGCTCACCACCTACAGCGGGAGCGACGAACACCGGGGAGCTGTTTTTT.

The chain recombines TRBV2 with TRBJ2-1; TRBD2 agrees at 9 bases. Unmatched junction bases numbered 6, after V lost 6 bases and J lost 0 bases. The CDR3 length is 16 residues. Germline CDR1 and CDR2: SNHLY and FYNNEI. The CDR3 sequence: CASSRVAGASYNEQFF. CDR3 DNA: TGTGCCAGCAGCCGGGTAGCGGGAGCCTCCTACAATGAGCAGTTCTTC.

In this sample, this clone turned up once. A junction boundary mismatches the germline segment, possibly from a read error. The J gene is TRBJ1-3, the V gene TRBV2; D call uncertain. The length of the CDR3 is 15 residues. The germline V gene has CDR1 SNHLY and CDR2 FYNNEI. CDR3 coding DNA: TGTGCCAGCAATGAACCTGTCCTCTCTGGAAACACCATATATTTT. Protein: CASNEPVLSGNTIYF.

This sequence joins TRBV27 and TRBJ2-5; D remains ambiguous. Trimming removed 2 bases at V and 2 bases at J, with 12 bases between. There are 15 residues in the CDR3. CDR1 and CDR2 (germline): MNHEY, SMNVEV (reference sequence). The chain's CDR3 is CASSLARRAQETQYF. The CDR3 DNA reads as TGTGCCAGCAGTTTAGCTCGGAGAGCTCAAGAGACCCAGTACTTC.

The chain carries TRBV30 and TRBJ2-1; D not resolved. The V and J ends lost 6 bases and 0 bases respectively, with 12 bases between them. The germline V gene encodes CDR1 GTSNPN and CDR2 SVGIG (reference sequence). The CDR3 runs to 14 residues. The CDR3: CACQSYSSYNEQFF. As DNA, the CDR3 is TGTGCCTGCCAAAGTTATAGCTCCTACAATGAGCAGTTCTTC.

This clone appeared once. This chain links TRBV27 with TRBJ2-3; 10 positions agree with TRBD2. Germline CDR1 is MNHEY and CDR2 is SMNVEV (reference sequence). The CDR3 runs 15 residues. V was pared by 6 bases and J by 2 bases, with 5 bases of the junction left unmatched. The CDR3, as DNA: TGTGCCAGCAGAAGGACTAGCGGACACACAGATACGCAGTATTTT. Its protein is CASRRTSGHTDTQYF.

CDR3 DNA sequence: TGTGCCAGCTCACCACCGACTAGTTGGGAGACCCAGTACTTC. It codes for CASSPPTSWETQYF. The rearrangement joins TRBV18 to TRBJ2-5, with D possibly TRBD2 on 6 matching bases. Germline loops: CDR1 KGHSH, CDR2 LQKENI. Trimming removed 0 bases at V and 5 bases at J, with 10 bases between. The CDR3 has 14 residues.